The rows below give T cell receptor beta chains drawn from one sample of a study of chronic HIV infection and antiretroviral therapy. TCRdb processed the 5' RACE reads anew with MiXCR; each CDR3 protein has one entry. Among some 43,000 distinct CDR3 sequences listed, approximately 20% were seen once. The sequencing input was peripheral blood. These TCRs come from an adult who had HIV and had not received antiretroviral therapy, or was an uninfected healthy control (not recorded which). CDR3s include the opening cysteine and the closing phenylalanine or tryptophan. Fields, in order: clone size, J gene, D gene, V gene, CDR3 DNA, CDR3 protein. The D gene is left open where the match is weak. Where a row states a size, it is once, few, many or the class of an expanded clone; other rows omit it.

. | TRBJ2-7 | TRBD2 | TRBV28 | TGTGCCAGCAGTTTCGGGGGGGCGTGGGAGCAGTACTTC | CASSFGGAWEQYF
few | TRBJ2-3 | . | TRBV28 | . | CASSFLADTQYF
. | TRBJ2-1 | TRBD1 | TRBV24-1 | TGTGCCACCAGTGAACCGGGACAGGGAAGCTCCTACAATGAGCAGTTCTTC | CATSEPGQGSSYNEQFF
few | TRBJ2-1 | TRBD2 | TRBV28 | TGTGCCAGCAGTTCCTTGCTGGGGGGGGGTTACAATGAGCAGTTCTTC | CASSSLLGGGYNEQFF
. | TRBJ1-5 | TRBD1 | TRBV7-2 | TGTGCCAGCAGCTTAGCCGGGACAGTCAATCAGCCCCAGCATTTT | CASSLAGTVNQPQHF
. | TRBJ2-7 | . | TRBV30 | TGTGCCTGGTCGCAACAAGAGGGTTACGAGCAGTACTTC | CAWSQQEGYEQYF
. | TRBJ1-5 | . | TRBV5-1 | TGCGCCAGCAGCTTGAAGCAGGGGCTTAGTGATCAGCCCCAGCATTTT | CASSLKQGLSDQPQHF
few | TRBJ2-7 | . | TRBV11-2 | TGTGCCAGCAGCTTAGAGCTCGCCGGTACCTACGAGCAGTACTTC | CASSLELAGTYEQYF
. | TRBJ2-5 | TRBD1 | TRBV6-2/TRBV6-3 | TGTGCCAGCAGTCCCCGGGACAGGGGATCGTCCCAAGAGACCCAGTACTTC | CASSPRDRGSSQETQYF
. | TRBJ2-3 | . | TRBV20-1 | TGCAGTGCTAGAGTATGGGGAGATACGCAGTATTTT | CSARVWGDTQYF
few | TRBJ1-5 | . | TRBV10-2 | TGCGCCAGCAGTGAGGTCGGCTACAATCAGCCCCAGCATTTT | CASSEVGYNQPQHF
few | TRBJ1-2 | TRBD1 | TRBV28 | TGTGCCAGCAGTTCCCGTGGACAGGGAAGCAGGGGCTACACCTTC | CASSSRGQGSRGYTF
few | TRBJ2-7 | TRBD2 | TRBV9 | TGTGCCAGCAGCCCCGGGACTAGCGGGCGGCGAAGCTCCTACGAGCAGTACTTC | CASSPGTSGRRSSYEQYF
. | TRBJ2-7 | TRBD2 | TRBV9 | TGTGCCAGCAGCGTAGGGACTAGCGGGGCCTACGAGCAGTACTTC | CASSVGTSGAYEQYF
few | TRBJ1-4 | . | TRBV4-1 | TGCGCCAGCAGCCTCGCCGGCAGGGGAGGCGAAAAACTGTTTTTT | CASSLAGRGGEKLFF
. | TRBJ2-1 | TRBD2 | TRBV7-8 | TGTGCCAGCAGCTCAGGACTAGTTGATGAGCAGTTCTTC | CASSSGLVDEQFF
few | TRBJ2-3 | TRBD2 | TRBV20-1 | TGCAGTGCGGTACCTGGGACTAGCGGTTACACAGATACGCAGTATTTT | CSAVPGTSGYTDTQYF
. | TRBJ1-2 | . | TRBV10-3 | TGTGCCATCAGTGGCGACCTCACGACGGACTATGGCTACACCTTC | CAISGDLTTDYGYTF